Listed here is a single T cell receptor beta chain. V shed 9 bases and J shed 3 bases, with 12 bases lying between them. The CDR3 runs to 12 residues. Germline loops: CDR1 SNHLY, CDR2 FYNNEI. The study amplified the TCR beta CDR3 region from genomic DNA. This amplification was carried out by two rounds of multiplex PCR. Initially, in first-round PCR, primers specific to each TRBV and TRBJ gene were used. The second round of PCR employed universal primers. In TCRdb, the multiplex PCR reads were re-called with MiXCR into one record per CDR3 protein. This sample has about 51,000 distinct CDR3 sequences, with about 32% found just once. This entry is derived from a study of prognosis after radiotherapy for stage I lung cancer. Study context: Radiotherapy was followed by distant metastases in several patients, which appeared at a median of around seven months; about 14 patients showed no significant progression.

Two time points each involved a draw of around 6 milliliters of peripheral blood. The material sequenced was PBMCs, taken before or after stereotactic body radiation therapy (not recorded which). The rearrangement uses TRBV2 and TRBJ2-7; tentative D call: TRBD1 (5 bases). The source is a donor aged 50 or older with non-small cell lung cancer. In DNA, the CDR3 is TGTGCCAGTCACATGGGGCTCTACGAGCAGTACTTC. This encodes CASHMGLYEQYF. The whole variable domain, remainder taken from reference TRBV2 and TRBJ2-7, is EPEVTQTPSHQVTQMGQEVILRCVPISNHLYFYWYRQILGQKVEFLVSFYNNEISEKSEIFDDQFSVERPDGSNFTLKIRSTKLEDSAMYFCASHMGLYEQYFGPGTRLTVT.